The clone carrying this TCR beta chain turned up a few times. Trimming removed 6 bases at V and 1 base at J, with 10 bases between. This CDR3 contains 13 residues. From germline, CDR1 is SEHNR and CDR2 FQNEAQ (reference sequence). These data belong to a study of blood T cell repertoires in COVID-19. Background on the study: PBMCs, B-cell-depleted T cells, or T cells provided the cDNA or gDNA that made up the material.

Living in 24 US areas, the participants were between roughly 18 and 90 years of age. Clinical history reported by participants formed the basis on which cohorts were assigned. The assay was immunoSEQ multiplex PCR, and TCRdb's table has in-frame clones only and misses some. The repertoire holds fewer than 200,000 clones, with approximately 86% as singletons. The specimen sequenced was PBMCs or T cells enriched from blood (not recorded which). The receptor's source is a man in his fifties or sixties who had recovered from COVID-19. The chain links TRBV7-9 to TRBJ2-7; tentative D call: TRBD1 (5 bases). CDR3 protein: CASRHRFSYEQYF. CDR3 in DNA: TGTGCCAGCAGACACAGGTTTTCCTACGAGCAGTACTTC.